These 8 T cell receptor beta chains share one sample of origin, sequenced in a study of blood T cell repertoires in COVID-19. Data came from immunoSEQ multiplex PCR; TCRdb stores just in-frame clones and leaves some out. The table has roughly 360,000 clones, 81% seen once. Sequenced sample: peripheral blood. Receptors were obtained from a human donor with acute or convalescent COVID-19. The donor label of this sample is uncertain.

This clone was detected a few times. The chain has TRBV28 and TRBJ1-2; 7 nucleotides line up with TRBD1. The CDR3 runs to 13 residues. Germline values: CDR1 MDHEN, CDR2 SYDVKM. V trimming: 5 bases; J trimming: 5 bases; junction bases outside the gene matches: 5. The CDR3 sequence is CASSPTGFYGYTF. CDR3 coding DNA: TGTGCCAGCAGTCCGACAGGGTTTTATGGCTACACCTTC.

The chain uses TRBV10-3 and TRBJ1-2; 7 bases are a match to TRBD1. V was clipped by 8 bases and J by 2 bases; unmatched bases: 11. The CDR3 sequence is 15 residues long. The V gene's germline CDR1 is ENHRY and CDR2 SYGVKD. The DNA for the CDR3 is TGTGCCATCTGGGACAGCCGAAACCCGAACTATGGCTACACCTTC. This translates into CAIWDSRNPNYGYTF.

The chain employs TRBV6-5 and TRBJ1-5, with a possible D match to TRBD1 (5 bases). The germline V gene has CDR1 MNHEY and CDR2 SVGAGI. Trimming stripped 4 bases from V and 6 bases from J, with 10 bases between. The CDR3 is 13 residues long. In nucleotides, the CDR3 is TGTGCCAGCAGTTCCGGGGGGAGTCAGCCCCAGCATTTT. Translating it yields CASSSGGSQPQHF.

The CDR3 loop reads CASSTNRGRGEQFF. The DNA of the CDR3 is TGTGCCAGCAGCACCAACAGGGGGCGTGGTGAGCAGTTCTTC. The rearrangement uses TRBV13 and TRBJ2-1; 9 nucleotides match TRBD1. The V gene end was trimmed by 5 bases and the J gene end by 9 bases; junction bases not matched to a gene: 8. Germline V gene data show CDR1 as PRHDT and CDR2 as FYEKMQ (reference sequence). This CDR3 comprises 14 residues.

This clone appeared a few times. The J gene is TRBJ2-5, the V gene TRBV18, with TRBD2 as a possible D gene (5 bases). Germline values: CDR1 KGHSH, CDR2 LQKENI. The CDR3 contains 14 residues. V was pared by 6 bases and J by 2 bases, with 13 bases between. The CDR3 DNA reads TGTGCCAGCTCGCAGACTACCCGGCAAGAGACCCAGTACTTC. Its translation is CASSQTTRQETQYF.

The V call is TRBV10-3, the J call TRBJ2-1; TRBD2 is a possible D gene (6 bases). CDR1 and CDR2 from the germline V gene are ENHRY and SYGVKD. Trimming shortened V by 6 bases and J by 7 bases, and 16 bases separated the two germline ends. CDR3 length: 14 residues. CDR3 sequence reads: CAIRKRELGNEQFF. DNA of the CDR3: TGTGCCATCAGGAAACGGGAGCTGGGGAATGAGCAGTTCTTC.

The chain employs TRBV27 and TRBJ1-1; possible D gene TRBD1, 5 bases. Trimming left V 0 bases short and J 6 bases short, with 8 bases between. Per the germline V gene, CDR1 is MNHEY and CDR2 is SMNVEV (reference sequence). The CDR3 is 13 residues long. The CDR3 DNA is TGTGCCAGCAGTTTATCGGGACTCTCTGAAGCTTTCTTT. Protein product: CASSLSGLSEAFF.

CDR3 amino acids: CASSQATVRIDTQYF. DNA for the CDR3: TGTGCCAGCAGCCAAGCGACAGTTAGGATCGATACGCAGTATTTT. The chain employs TRBV4-2 and TRBJ2-3; the D gene is possibly TRBD1 (5 bases). Germline V gene lookup returns CDR1 LGHNA and CDR2 YNFKEQ. V lost 1 base and J lost 6, with 14 bases in between. There are 15 residues in the CDR3.